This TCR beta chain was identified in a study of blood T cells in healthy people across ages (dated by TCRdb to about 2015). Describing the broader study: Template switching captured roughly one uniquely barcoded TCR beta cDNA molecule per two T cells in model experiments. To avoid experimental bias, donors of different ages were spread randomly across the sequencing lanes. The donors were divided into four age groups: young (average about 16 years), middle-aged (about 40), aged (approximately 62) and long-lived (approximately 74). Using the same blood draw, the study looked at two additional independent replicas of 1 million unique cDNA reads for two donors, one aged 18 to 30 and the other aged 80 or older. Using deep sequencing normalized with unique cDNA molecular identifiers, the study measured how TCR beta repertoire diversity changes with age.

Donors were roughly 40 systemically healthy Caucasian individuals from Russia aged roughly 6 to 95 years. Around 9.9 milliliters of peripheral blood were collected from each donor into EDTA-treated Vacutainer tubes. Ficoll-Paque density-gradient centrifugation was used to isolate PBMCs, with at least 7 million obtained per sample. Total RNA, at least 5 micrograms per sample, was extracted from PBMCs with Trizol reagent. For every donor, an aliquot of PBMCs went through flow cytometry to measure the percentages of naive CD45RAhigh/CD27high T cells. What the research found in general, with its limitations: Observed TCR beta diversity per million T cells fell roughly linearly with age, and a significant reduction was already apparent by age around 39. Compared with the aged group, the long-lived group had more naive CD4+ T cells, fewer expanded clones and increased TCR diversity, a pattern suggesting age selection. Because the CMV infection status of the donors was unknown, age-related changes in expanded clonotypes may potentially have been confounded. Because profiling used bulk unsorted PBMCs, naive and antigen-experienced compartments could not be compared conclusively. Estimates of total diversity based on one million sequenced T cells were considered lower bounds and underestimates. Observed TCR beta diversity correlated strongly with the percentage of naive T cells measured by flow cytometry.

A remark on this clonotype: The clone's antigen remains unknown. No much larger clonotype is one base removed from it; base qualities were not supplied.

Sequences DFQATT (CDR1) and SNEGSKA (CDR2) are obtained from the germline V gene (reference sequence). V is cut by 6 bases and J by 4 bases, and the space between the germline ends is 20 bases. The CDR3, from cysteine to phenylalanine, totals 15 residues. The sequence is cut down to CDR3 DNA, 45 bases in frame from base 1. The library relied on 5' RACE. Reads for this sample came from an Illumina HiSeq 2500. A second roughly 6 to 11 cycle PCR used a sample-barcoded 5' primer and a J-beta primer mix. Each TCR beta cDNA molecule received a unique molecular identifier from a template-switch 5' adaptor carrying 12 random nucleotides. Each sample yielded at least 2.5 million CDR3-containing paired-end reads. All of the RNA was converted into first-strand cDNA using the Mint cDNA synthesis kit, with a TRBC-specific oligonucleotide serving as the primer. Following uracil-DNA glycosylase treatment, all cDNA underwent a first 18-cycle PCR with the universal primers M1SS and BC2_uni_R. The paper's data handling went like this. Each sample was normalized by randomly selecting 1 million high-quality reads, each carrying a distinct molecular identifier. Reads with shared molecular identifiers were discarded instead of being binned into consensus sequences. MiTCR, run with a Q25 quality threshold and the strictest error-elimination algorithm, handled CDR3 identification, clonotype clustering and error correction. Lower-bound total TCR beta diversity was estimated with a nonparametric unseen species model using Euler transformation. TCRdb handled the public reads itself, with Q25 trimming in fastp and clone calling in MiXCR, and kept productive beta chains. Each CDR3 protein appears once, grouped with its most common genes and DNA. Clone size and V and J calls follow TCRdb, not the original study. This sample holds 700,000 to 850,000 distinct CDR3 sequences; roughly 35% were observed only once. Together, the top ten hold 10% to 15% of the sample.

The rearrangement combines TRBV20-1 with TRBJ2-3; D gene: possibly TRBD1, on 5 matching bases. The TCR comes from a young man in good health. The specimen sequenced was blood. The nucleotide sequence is TGCAGTGCCAGGGATGGGGTATGGAGCCCAGATACGCAGTATTTT. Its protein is CSARDGVWSPDTQYF.